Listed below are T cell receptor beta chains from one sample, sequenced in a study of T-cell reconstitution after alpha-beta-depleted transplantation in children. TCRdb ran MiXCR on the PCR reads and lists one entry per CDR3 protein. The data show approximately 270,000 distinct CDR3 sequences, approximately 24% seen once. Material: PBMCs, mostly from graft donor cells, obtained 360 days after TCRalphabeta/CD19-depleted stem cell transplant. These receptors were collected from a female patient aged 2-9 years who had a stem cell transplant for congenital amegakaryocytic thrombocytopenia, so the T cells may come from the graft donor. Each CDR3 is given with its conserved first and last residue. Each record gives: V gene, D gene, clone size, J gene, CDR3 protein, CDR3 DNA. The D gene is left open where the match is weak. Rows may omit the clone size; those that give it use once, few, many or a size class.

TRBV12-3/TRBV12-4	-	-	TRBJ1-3	CASSLWASGNTIYF	TGTGCCAGCAGTTTATGGGCTTCTGGAAACACCATATATTTT
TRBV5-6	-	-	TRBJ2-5	CASSPQDWRQETQYF	TGTGCCAGCAGCCCCCAAGACTGGCGACAAGAGACCCAGTACTTC
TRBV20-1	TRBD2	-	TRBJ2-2	CSVILPTSGTGELFF	TGCAGTGTCATACTTCCGACTAGCGGCACCGGGGAGCTGTTTTTT
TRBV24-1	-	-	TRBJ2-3	CATSDSERPEWGTDTQYF	TGTGCCACCAGTGATTCCGAAAGACCCGAATGGGGCACAGATACGCAGTATTTT
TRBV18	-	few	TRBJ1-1	CASSPWENTEAFF	TGTGCCAGCAGTCCATGGGAGAACACTGAAGCTTTCTTT
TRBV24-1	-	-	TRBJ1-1	CATSDTGQNTEAFF	TGTGCCACCAGTGATACAGGACAGAACACTGAAGCTTTCTTT
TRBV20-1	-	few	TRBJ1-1	CSATRPRGEAFF	TGCAGTGCCACCAGACCGAGGGGTGAAGCTTTCTTT
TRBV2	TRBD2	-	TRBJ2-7	CASRGGLEVYEQYF	TGTGCCAGCAGAGGAGGACTAGAGGTCTACGAGCAGTACTTC
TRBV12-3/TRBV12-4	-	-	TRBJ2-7	CASSLGGSPKGYEQYF	TGTGCCAGCAGTTTAGGTGGTTCTCCGAAGGGCTACGAGCAGTACTTC
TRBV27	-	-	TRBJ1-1	CASSPAQGPMNTEAFF	TGTGCCAGCAGCCCTGCCCAGGGCCCGATGAACACTGAAGCTTTCTTT
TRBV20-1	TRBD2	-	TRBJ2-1	CSAEETSGTYNEQFF	TGCAGTGCCGAGGAAACTAGCGGGACCTACAATGAGCAGTTCTTC
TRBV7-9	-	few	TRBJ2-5	CASSFRQQHQETQYF	TGTGCCAGCAGCTTTAGACAGCAACATCAAGAGACCCAGTACTTC
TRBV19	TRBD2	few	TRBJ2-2	CATSGGPSTGELFF	TGTGCCACCAGCGGGGGGCCCTCCACCGGGGAGCTGTTTTTT
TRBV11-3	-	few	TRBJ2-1	CASSSHSSSYNEQFF	TGTGCCAGCAGCTCCCACTCGAGCTCCTACAATGAGCAGTTCTTC
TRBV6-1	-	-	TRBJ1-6	CASRHTTGAASPLHF	TGTGCCAGCAGACACACGACGGGAGCAGCTTCACCCCTCCACTTT
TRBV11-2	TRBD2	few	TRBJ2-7	CASSLGLAGVSEQYF	TGTGCCAGCAGCCTGGGACTAGCGGGAGTTTCCGAGCAGTACTTC
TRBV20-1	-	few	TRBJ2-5	CSARDTARRAKAETQYF	TGCAGTGCTAGAGATACAGCAAGACGGGCAAAAGCGGAGACCCAGTACTTC
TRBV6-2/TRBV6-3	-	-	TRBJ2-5	CASSYTTGRARQETQYF	TGTGCCAGCAGTTACACTACAGGGAGGGCACGCCAAGAGACCCAGTACTTC
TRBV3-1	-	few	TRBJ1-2	CASSPYEGGYTF	TGTGCCAGCAGCCCCTACGAGGGAGGCTACACCTTC
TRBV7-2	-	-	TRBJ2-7	CASSPDNVYEQYF	TGTGCCAGCAGCCCCGATAACGTTTACGAGCAGTACTTC
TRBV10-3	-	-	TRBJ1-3	CAIRPRVSGNTIYF	TGTGCCATACGGCCCAGGGTCTCTGGAAACACCATATATTTT
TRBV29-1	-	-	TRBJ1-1	CSAIKRGTEAFF	TGCAGCGCAATCAAGCGGGGCACTGAAGCTTTCTTT
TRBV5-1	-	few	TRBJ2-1	CASNPDVRNEQFF	TGCGCCAGCAACCCGGACGTTCGCAATGAGCAGTTCTTC
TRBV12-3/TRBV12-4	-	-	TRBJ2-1	CASSLMESYNEQFF	TGTGCCAGCAGTTTAATGGAATCCTACAATGAGCAGTTCTTC